The 31 T cell receptor beta chains listed next were all sequenced from one sample in a study of OX40 agonist ivuxolimab in advanced cancers. Profiling relied on immunoSEQ multiplex PCR, and the TCRdb table lists in-frame clones only, not all of them. The sample includes tens of thousands of clones, roughly three quarters of them seen just once. The sequencing used CD4+ or CD8+ T cells sorted from blood, collected in a trial of the OX40 agonist ivuxolimab. The receptors derive from an adult with an advanced solid tumor such as melanoma, head and neck, liver or kidney cancer.

The V call is TRBV2, the J call TRBJ2-3, with 9 bases that match TRBD1. CDR1 is SNHLY and CDR2 is FYNNEI in the germline V gene. Unmatched junction bases numbered 2, after V lost 4 bases and J lost 0 bases. This CDR3 is built from 15 residues. The CDR3 loop reads CASSGQGVSTDTQYF. The CDR3 DNA sequence: TGTGCCAGCAGTGGACAGGGGGTTAGCACAGATACGCAGTATTTT.

The chain joins TRBV5-1 to TRBJ1-3, with D possibly matching TRBD1 (5 bases). The germline gives CDR1 SGHRS, CDR2 YFSETQ. V lost 5 bases and J lost 7, with 25 bases in between. The CDR3 consists of 17 residues. The CDR3 loop reads CASRREVGGQGSNTIYF. The CDR3 DNA reads TGCGCCAGCAGAAGGGAGGTCGGGGGTCAAGGGAGCAACACCATATATTTT.

The rearrangement joins TRBV4-1 to TRBJ1-3; no definite D call. From germline, CDR1 is MGHRA and CDR2 YSYEKL. The CDR3 has 16 residues. V dropped 0 bases and J dropped 2 bases, with 11 bases sitting between them. The CDR3 bases are TGCGCCAGCAGCCAAGATCGATGGGCAGCTGGAAACACCATATATTTT. Amino acid sequence: CASSQDRWAAGNTIYF.

This chain links TRBV19 with TRBJ1-5; D perhaps matches TRBD1 (6 bases). With 3 bases removed from V and 7 bases from J, the gap between germline ends came to 19 bases. This CDR3 is built from 16 residues. From germline, CDR1 is LNHDA and CDR2 SQIVND (reference sequence). In nucleotides, the CDR3 is TGTGCCAGTAGTATTACGTCGGCGACAGGAGAGCAGCCCCAGCATTTT. Translation gives CASSITSATGEQPQHF.

V usage is TRBV6-5 and J usage is TRBJ1-1; TRBD1 aligns across 10 bases. This CDR3 has 14 residues. Germline-derived CDR1 and CDR2 are MNHEY and SVGAGI. V was clipped by 6 bases and J by 5 bases; unmatched bases: 6. DNA of the CDR3: TGTGCCAGCAGCCTGGGGGACAGGGGTACTGAAGCTTTCTTT. It codes for CASSLGDRGTEAFF.

This chain joins TRBV6-4 and TRBJ1-6; a possible D gene is TRBD1 (5 bases). Germline-derived CDR1 and CDR2 are MRHNA and SNTAGT. V was clipped by 0 bases and J by 5 bases, with 11 bases between them. The CDR3 has 16 residues. CDR3 sequence reads: CASSDSQAGHNSPLHF. Here the CDR3 DNA reads TGTGCCAGCAGTGACTCGCAGGCGGGGCATAATTCACCCCTCCACTTT.

This chain links TRBV15 with TRBJ1-1; no reliable D call. The CDR3 has 18 residues. Trimming shortened V by 3 bases and J by 1 base, and 21 bases separated the two germline ends. Germline CDR1 reads LNHNV; CDR2 reads YYDKDF (reference sequence). CDR3 nucleotides: TGTGCCACCAGCAGCGAGGTTTTAAGGGAGTTCGGGAACACTGAAGCTTTCTTT. It encodes CATSSEVLREFGNTEAFF.

The chain uses TRBV5-6 and TRBJ1-1; weak D call: TRBD1 (6 bases). This CDR3 comprises 14 residues. Germline CDR1 SGHDT, CDR2 YYEEEE. The V and J ends lost 4 bases and 0 bases respectively, with 10 bases between them. In DNA, the CDR3 is TGTGCCAGCAGCCGACAGGCCCTGAACACTGAAGCTTTCTTT. Its protein is CASSRQALNTEAFF.

This chain connects TRBV5-1 to TRBJ1-1, with D possibly matching TRBD1 (6 bases). In germline, CDR1 is SGHRS, CDR2 YFSETQ. This CDR3 has 13 amino acids. V lost 2 bases and J lost 8, with 13 bases in between. CDR3 bases: TGCGCCAGCAGCTTAAACAGGGTGGGAGAAGCTTTCTTT. This codes for CASSLNRVGEAFF.

V usage is TRBV6-1 and J usage is TRBJ1-5; D is unresolved. V lost 8 bases and J lost 0, with 8 bases in between. The V gene's germline CDR1 is MNHNS and CDR2 SASEGT. The CDR3 contains 13 residues. The DNA for the CDR3 is TGTGCCAGCCAGGAGTATAGCAATCAGCCCCAGCATTTT. Its protein is CASQEYSNQPQHF.

The V call is TRBV5-6, the J call TRBJ2-5; D uncertain. Germline loops: CDR1 SGHDT, CDR2 YYEEEE. The V and J ends lost 4 bases and 4 bases respectively, with 5 bases between them. The CDR3 is made up of 11 amino acids. CDR3 in amino acids: CASSNGETQYF. In DNA form, the CDR3 reads TGTGCCAGCAGCAATGGAGAGACCCAGTACTTC.

This clone has just a few counts. The rearrangement links TRBV7-9 to TRBJ2-1, with D unresolved. This CDR3 has 12 amino acids. The V end was cut by 1 base, the J end by 5 bases, with 3 bases between. Germline V CDR1 and CDR2: SEHNR, FQNEAQ (reference sequence). The CDR3 reads CASSLGDNEQFF. In DNA, the CDR3 is TGTGCCAGCAGCTTAGGGGACAATGAGCAGTTCTTC.

This clone occurred once. The chain has TRBV5-1 and TRBJ2-1, with 9 bases that match TRBD1. V was pared by 2 bases and J by 2 bases, with 5 bases of the junction left unmatched. This CDR3 is built from 16 residues. Germline assignment: CDR1 SGHRS and CDR2 YFSETQ. In DNA, the CDR3 is TGCGCCAGCAGCTTCTCCACAGGGGGCACCTACAATGAGCAGTTCTTC. Its translation is CASSFSTGGTYNEQFF.

The chain has TRBV5-1 and TRBJ1-3; D is ambiguous. Germline V CDR1 and CDR2: SGHRS, YFSETQ. Trimming took 4 bases from V and 0 from J, leaving 14 bases between them. CDR3 size: 16 residues. This chain's CDR3 is CASSTWTESSGNTIYF. For the CDR3, the DNA is TGCGCCAGCAGCACCTGGACGGAGAGCTCTGGAAACACCATATATTTT.

V gene TRBV9 combines with J gene TRBJ1-6, with TRBD1 matching over 7 bases. The germline gives CDR1 SGDLS, CDR2 YYNGEE. The CDR3 runs 15 residues. With 4 bases clipped from V and 4 bases from J, the junction kept 5 bases outside the gene matches. The CDR3 sequence is CASSSGTEYNSPLHF. As DNA, the CDR3 is TGTGCCAGCAGCAGTGGGACAGAGTATAATTCACCCCTCCACTTT.

This chain links TRBV5-1 with TRBJ1-2, with D possibly matching TRBD1 (6 bases). The V and J ends lost 4 bases and 4 bases respectively, with 17 bases between them. Germline lookup yields CDR1 SGHRS and CDR2 YFSETQ. The CDR3 extends over 15 amino acids. The CDR3 region is CASSQGHPGPYGYTF. In nucleotides, the CDR3 is TGCGCCAGCAGCCAGGGACATCCTGGCCCCTATGGCTACACCTTC.

This sequence joins TRBV2 and TRBJ2-1; 11 positions match TRBD2. The V segment lost 4 bases and the J segment 2 bases; nucleotides outside the gene matches: 7. This CDR3 contains 17 residues. Germline loops: CDR1 SNHLY, CDR2 FYNNEI. CDR3 coding DNA: TGTGCCAGCAGTGGTGGCAGACTAGCGGGGACCTACAATGAGCAGTTCTTC. Protein product: CASSGGRLAGTYNEQFF.

This chain joins TRBV4-1 and TRBJ1-5; tentatively, D is TRBD1 (5 bases). The V gene lost 9 bases and the J gene lost 3 bases, with 18 bases spanning the gap. Germline V gene data show CDR1 as MGHRA and CDR2 as YSYEKL. The CDR3 covers 15 residues. The CDR3 loop is CASRSTGTHNQPQHF. Here the CDR3 DNA reads TGCGCCAGTCGATCGACCGGGACCCACAATCAGCCCCAGCATTTT.

The V gene is TRBV7-2, the J gene TRBJ2-7; D is perhaps TRBD2 (5 bases). CDR1 SGHTA and CDR2 FQGNSA come from the germline V gene. CDR3 length: 15 residues. Trimming removed 1 base from V and 4 bases from J, with 14 bases in between. In nucleotides, the CDR3 is TGTGCCAGCAGCTTAGTGGCGGGTGGAGGATACGAGCAGTACTTC. This gives the protein CASSLVAGGGYEQYF.

The chain couples TRBV6-5 to TRBJ1-1; the D is unclear. The CDR3 is 14 residues long. The germline V and J ends were trimmed by 4 bases and 0 bases, with 9 bases remaining between them. CDR1 is MNHEY, CDR2 SVGAGI, per germline. The CDR3: CASSFPGLNTEAFF. The CDR3 coding sequence is TGTGCCAGCAGTTTCCCGGGGTTGAACACTGAAGCTTTCTTT.

The genes are TRBV5-1 and TRBJ1-2, with a possible D match to TRBD1 (5 bases). The CDR3 sequence is 15 residues long. Per the germline V gene, CDR1 is SGHRS and CDR2 is YFSETQ. V lost 5 bases and J 6 bases, leaving 20 bases between the germline ends. CDR3 amino acids: CASRGFQQGLNGYTF. The DNA of the CDR3 is TGCGCCAGCAGGGGGTTTCAGCAGGGATTAAATGGCTACACCTTC.

This sequence joins TRBV5-1 and TRBJ2-7; tentatively, D is TRBD1 (6 bases). Germline CDR1 and CDR2: SGHRS and YFSETQ. V lost 3 bases and J lost 4, with 8 bases in between. CDR3 length: 12 amino acids. The CDR3 reads CASSSTGYEQYF. In DNA form, the CDR3 reads TGCGCCAGCAGCTCCACAGGGTACGAGCAGTACTTC.

The V call is TRBV11-1, the J call TRBJ2-1; D is unresolved. The V end was cut by 3 bases, the J end by 6 bases, with 6 bases between. CDR1 is SGHAT and CDR2 is FQDESV in the germline V gene (reference sequence). The CDR3 is made up of 12 amino acids. The CDR3 DNA reads TGTGCCAGCAGCTTTGGGTTCAATGAGCAGTTCTTC. It specifies CASSFGFNEQFF. Looking up the rest from reference TRBV11-1 and TRBJ2-1 gives the full variable domain: EAEVAQSPRYKITEKSQAVAFWCDPISGHATLYWYRQILGQGPELLVQFQDESVVDDSQLPKDRFSAERLKGVDSTLKIQPAELGDSAMYLCASSFGFNEQFFGPGTRLTVL.

This clone turned up a few times. The chain's CDR3 is CASSYFRTDGGEAFF. The CDR3 nucleotides are TGTGCCAGCAGTTACTTTAGGACAGATGGTGGTGAAGCTTTCTTT. The J gene is TRBJ1-1, the V gene TRBV6-5, with a possible D match to TRBD1 (6 bases). The V end lost 1 base, the J end lost 7 bases, and 16 bases lay between the germline ends. CDR3 length: 15 residues. CDR1 MNHEY and CDR2 SVGAGI come from the germline V gene.

This chain uses TRBV9 with TRBJ1-3; D is perhaps TRBD1 (5 bases). V dropped 4 bases and J dropped 0 bases, with 17 bases sitting between them. The CDR3 spans 17 residues. Germline CDR1 is SGDLS and CDR2 is YYNGEE. Here the CDR3 reads CASSSTRAGSSGNTIYF. The CDR3 DNA is TGTGCCAGCAGCTCGACCAGGGCGGGAAGCTCTGGAAACACCATATATTTT. Full variable domain (outside the CDR3, taken from reference TRBV9 and TRBJ1-3): DSGVTQTPKHLITATGQRVTLRCSPRSGDLSVYWYQQSLDQGLQFLIQYYNGEERAKGNILERFSAQQFPDLHSELNLSSLELGDSALYFCASSSTRAGSSGNTIYFGEGSWLTVV.

The CDR3 nucleotides read TGTGCCAGCAGCTCCATTTCCCTCACCGGAACCTACGAGCAGTACTTC. Protein sequence: CASSSISLTGTYEQYF. V is TRBV7-3 and J is TRBJ2-7; D not resolved. Trimming pared 4 bases from V and 2 bases from J, leaving 18 bases between. CDR3 length: 16 residues. Germline CDR1 reads SGHTA; CDR2 reads FQGTGA.

V gene TRBV11-1 combines with J gene TRBJ2-3, with D unresolved. Germline assignment: CDR1 SGHAT and CDR2 FQDESV (reference sequence). The V end was cut by 5 bases, the J end by 3 bases, with 12 bases between. CDR3 length equals 14 residues. This CDR3 is CASSQEGRTDTQYF. The DNA for the CDR3 is TGTGCCAGCAGCCAAGAAGGACGAACAGATACGCAGTATTTT.

This clone showed up just a few times. V usage is TRBV6-1 and J usage is TRBJ2-1; a weak D match, TRBD2 (6 bases). The CDR3 runs to 13 residues. Germline CDR1 is MNHNS and CDR2 is SASEGT. The germline V and J ends were trimmed by 7 bases and 4 bases, with 11 bases remaining between them. Here the CDR3 reads CASILAVYNEQFF. CDR3 bases: TGTGCCAGCATATTAGCGGTGTACAATGAGCAGTTCTTC.

The chain combines TRBV19 with TRBJ1-1; 12 positions agree with TRBD1. This CDR3 region has 17 residues. The J segment lost 4 bases and the V segment lost 6 bases, leaving 12 bases of the junction unmatched. Germline V gene sequence: CDR1 LNHDA, CDR2 SQIVND (reference sequence). CDR3 loop: CASSRRGQGAGGTEAFF. The CDR3 DNA is TGTGCCAGTAGCCGAAGGGGACAGGGGGCAGGGGGCACTGAAGCTTTCTTT.

The chain recombines TRBV20-1 with TRBJ2-7; D call uncertain. Germline V lookup: CDR1 DFQATT, CDR2 SNEGSKA (reference sequence). Trimming shortened V by 5 bases and J by 3 bases, and 8 bases separated the two germline ends. The CDR3 is made up of 11 amino acids. CDR3 nucleotides: TGCAGTGCTGCGCGCGTCTACGAGCAGTACTTC. Its translation is CSAARVYEQYF.

The chain couples TRBV28 to TRBJ2-2; 10 bases map to TRBD2. The CDR3 extends over 18 amino acids. Trimming at V came to 2 bases and at J to 1 base, leaving 7 bases not matched to a gene. Germline-derived CDR1 and CDR2 are MDHEN and SYDVKM. The CDR3 DNA follows: TGTGCCAGCAGTTTACTACGGACTAGCGGAAAGAACACCGGGGAGCTGTTTTTT. This translates into CASSLLRTSGKNTGELFF.